This T cell receptor beta chain was sequenced during a study of blood T cell repertoires in COVID-19. Repertoires were generated with immunoSEQ multiplex PCR, while TCRdb's copy carries only in-frame clones and drops some. Altogether about 310,000 clones are present, roughly 90% being singletons, with the ten largest covering more than 9%. Germline values: CDR1 MNHEY, CDR2 SVGAGI. The CDR3 is made up of 13 amino acids. Between the trimmed V and J ends, which lost 2 bases and 6 bases, there was a span of 11 bases. The source is a woman aged 30 to 39 who had recovered from COVID-19. V usage is TRBV6-5 and J usage is TRBJ2-7; D unclear. The material sequenced was PBMCs or T cells enriched from blood (not recorded which). The CDR3 coding sequence is TGTGCCAGCAGTTACGCGGCTAGTTCCGAGCAGTACTTC. This sequence encodes CASSYAASSEQYF.